This T cell receptor beta chain is from a study of blood T cell repertoires in COVID-19. Turning to the study itself: The United States, Italy and Spain were the sources of the acute and convalescent COVID-19 samples. Sample material is recorded as cDNA or gDNA derived from T cells, B-cell-depleted T cells, or PBMCs.

The CDR3 sequence is 13 residues long. V lost 4 bases and J 2 bases, leaving 9 bases between the germline ends. CDR1 is SGDLS, CDR2 YYNGEE, per germline. As for this clone: This specimen includes other DNA sequences encoding the same CDR3.

Source study methods: Researchers report that nucleated cell counts were estimated from reference gene primer amplification. Sequenced by immunoSEQ multiplex PCR; TCRdb stores in-frame clones only, minus some. That table supplies the V and J calls and clone size; D and trimming were determined from the DNA. The table has about 240,000 clones, 87% seen once; the top ten hold just over 7%. The origin of this receptor is a man aged 60 to 69 who had recovered from COVID-19. Sequencing was carried out using peripheral blood. The genes are TRBV9 and TRBJ1-2; a possible D gene is TRBD1 (6 bases). CDR3 protein: CASSPDRNYGYTF. CDR3 nucleotide sequence: TGTGCCAGCAGCCCAGACAGGAACTATGGCTACACCTTC.